The 5 T cell receptor beta chains listed next were all sequenced from one sample in a study of shared clonotypes between healthy human individuals (dated by TCRdb to between 2020 and 2021). CD8 naive samples were CD45RO-negative cells positively selected for CCR7, giving a CD45RA+CCR7+ population that excluded TemRA cells. The library came from the immunoSEQ multiplex PCR assay. Held by TCRdb, this immuneACCESS table contains in-frame sequences only and omits some clones. Under half of the omission traces to an unresolved V gene where checked; the cause of the rest is unknown. The table for this sample lists roughly 2,000,000 clones; just under 95% of them were counted only once. 0.9% to 1.5% of the sample comes from the top ten. The sequencing input was naive CD8+ T cells sorted from blood. The intended sense of this specimen's cell subset or site label: CD45RA+CCR7+. These receptor sequences come from a young man in good health.

The chain has TRBV9 and TRBJ2-7; D not resolved. The V end was cut by 1 base, the J end by 3 bases, with 5 bases between. The CDR3 is made up of 12 amino acids. The germline CDR1 and CDR2 sequences are SGDLS and YYNGEE. CDR3: CASSVNNYEQYF. Written as DNA, the CDR3 is TGTGCCAGCAGCGTAAATAACTACGAGCAGTACTTC.

This chain links TRBV7-9 with TRBJ1-4; 11 bases align to TRBD1. Germline values: CDR1 SEHNR, CDR2 FQNEAQ (reference sequence). The CDR3 is 16 residues long. V trimming: 2 bases; J trimming: 7 bases; junction bases outside the gene matches: 6. CDR3 DNA sequence: TGTGCCAGCAGCTTAAACGCCGGGACAGGGGGTGAAAAACTGTTTTTT. It translates to CASSLNAGTGGEKLFF.

The V call is TRBV2, the J call TRBJ2-7; D gene uncertain. Trimming shortened V by 3 bases and J by 1 base, and 13 bases separated the two germline ends. In germline, CDR1 is SNHLY, CDR2 FYNNEI. The CDR3 runs 15 residues. The CDR3 is CASSDPQAPSYEQYF. The CDR3 DNA reads as TGTGCCAGCAGTGACCCGCAGGCTCCGTCCTACGAGCAGTACTTC.

Written as DNA, the CDR3 is TGCGCCAGCAGCCCCCTCAGGGGGGGCACAGATACGCAGTATTTT. This codes for CASSPLRGGTDTQYF. The V and J genes are TRBV4-1 and TRBJ2-3, with D perhaps matching TRBD1 (7 bases). This CDR3 is built from 15 residues. Trimming left V 4 bases short and J 1 base short, with 12 bases between. Germline V gives CDR1 MGHRA, CDR2 YSYEKL.

The chain combines TRBV25-1 with TRBJ1-1; D might be TRBD1 (6 bases). The CDR3 runs to 14 residues. CDR1 MGHDK and CDR2 SYGVNS come from the germline V gene. V lost 4 bases, J lost 4 bases, and 13 bases lay in between. The DNA for the CDR3 is TGTGCCAGCAGTGCCCGGGGGCCGATCACTGAAGCTTTCTTT. Its translation is CASSARGPITEAFF.